What follows describes a single TCR beta chain. The data are from a study of blood T cell repertoires in COVID-19. Study-level information: The United States, Italy and Spain provided the acute and convalescent COVID-19 samples. PBMCs, B-cell-depleted T cells, or T cells were the source of the cDNA or gDNA that made up the material.

Individuals aged roughly 18 to 95 years were recruited from 24 US areas. In assigning cohorts, the study relied on participant-reported clinical history. Here immunoSEQ multiplex PCR was the method, and the copy in TCRdb shows in-frame clones only, minus some. The data show approximately 140,000 clones, 75% to 90% seen once. The CDR3 has 13 amino acids. Germline V gene lookup returns CDR1 WNHNN and CDR2 SYGVQD (reference sequence). The V end was cut by 0 bases, the J end by 8 bases, with 10 bases between. The sample comprised PBMCs or T cells enriched from blood (not recorded which). V usage is TRBV10-1 and J usage is TRBJ2-5; possibly TRBD2 for D (6 bases). This receptor was taken from a woman between 45 and 65 years old who had recovered from COVID-19. The CDR3 protein is CASSESGGATQYF. CDR3 nucleotide sequence: TGCGCCAGCAGTGAGTCGGGCGGGGCAACCCAGTACTTC.